Shown below are 17 T cell receptor beta chains from a single sample sequenced in a study of blood T cell repertoires in COVID-19. The repertoire was sequenced with immunoSEQ multiplex PCR; TCRdb's copy has only in-frame clones and lacks some. The sample gives approximately 300,000 clones, roughly 87% of which show up once; less than 2.5% is in the top ten. The sequencing input was peripheral blood. The receptor source for this set is a man between 18 and 29 years old with active or convalescent COVID-19.

The chain couples TRBV6-2 or TRBV6-3 to TRBJ1-1; TRBD1 matches 8 bases. Unmatched junction bases numbered 10, after V lost 4 bases and J lost 3 bases. Germline assignment: CDR1 MNHEY and CDR2 SVGEGT. The CDR3 has 16 residues. The CDR3 DNA reads as TGTGCCAGCAGTTCCCTCAGGGGGCGAGTGGACACTGAAGCTTTCTTT. It yields the protein CASSSLRGRVDTEAFF.

The chain couples TRBV20-1 to TRBJ2-1, with 8 bases fitting TRBD1. Germline V gene data show CDR1 as DFQATT and CDR2 as SNEGSKA (reference sequence). The CDR3 sequence is 10 residues long. This CDR3 reads CRTGGSVQFF. The CDR3 nucleotides read TGCAGAACAGGGGGTAGTGTGCAGTTCTTC.

The chain carries TRBV18 and TRBJ2-7, with TRBD1 identical over 7 bases. The V segment lost 0 bases and the J segment 3 bases; nucleotides outside the gene matches: 5. The CDR3 covers 15 residues. The germline gives CDR1 KGHSH, CDR2 LQKENI. The CDR3: CASSPPRGFRYEQYF. The CDR3 DNA follows: TGTGCCAGCTCACCACCCAGGGGGTTTCGCTACGAGCAGTACTTC.

This rearrangement joins TRBV10-3 to TRBJ2-1, with D perhaps matching TRBD2 (6 bases). Germline loops: CDR1 ENHRY, CDR2 SYGVKD. With 5 bases removed from V and 5 bases from J, the gap between germline ends came to 22 bases. This CDR3 comprises 17 residues. CDR3 region: CAISPGIGGNRNNEQFF. The CDR3 DNA reads TGTGCCATCAGTCCCGGAATCGGCGGGAATCGAAACAATGAGCAGTTCTTC.

The sample holds one count of this clone. Here the CDR3 DNA reads TGTGCCGTACGTCGGGGCACAGATACGCAGTATTTT. Translated: CAVRRGTDTQYF. The V and J genes are TRBV27 and TRBJ2-3; D gene ambiguous. The CDR3 has 12 residues. V was clipped by 11 bases and J by 1 base, with 10 bases between them. Germline V gives CDR1 MNHEY, CDR2 SMNVEV (reference sequence).

The genes are TRBV4-2 and TRBJ1-5; D remains ambiguous. V was cut by 4 bases and J by 7 bases, with 17 bases left in between. The CDR3 is made up of 15 amino acids. Germline V gene lookup returns CDR1 LGHNA and CDR2 YNFKEQ. CDR3 region: CASSLSGGGSQPQHF. Written as DNA, the CDR3 is TGTGCCAGCAGCCTCAGTGGCGGAGGTTCGCAGCCCCAGCATTTT.

The CDR3: CASSSTLATDTQYF. The CDR3 coding sequence is TGTGCCAGCAGCTCCACACTAGCTACAGATACGCAGTATTTT. The V and J genes are TRBV5-4 and TRBJ2-3; weak D call: TRBD2 (6 bases). V was clipped by 3 bases and J by 3 bases, with 11 bases between them. The CDR3 runs to 14 residues. Germline CDR1 and CDR2: SGHNT and YYREEE (reference sequence). Using reference TRBV5-4 and TRBJ2-3 for the parts outside the CDR3, the full variable domain is ETGVTQSPTHLIKTRGQQVTLRCSSQSGHNTVSWYQQALGQGPQFIFQYYREEENGRGNFPPRFSGLQFPNYSSELNVNALELDDSALYLCASSSTLATDTQYFGPGTRLTVL.

This chain connects TRBV7-8 to TRBJ2-3, with D perhaps TRBD2 (5 bases). This CDR3 is 16 amino acids long. Trimming cost V 0 bases and J 3 bases, with 13 bases left between them. Germline CDR1 reads SGHVS; CDR2 reads FQNEAQ. The CDR3 loop reads CASSLAWKSGTDTQYF. In nucleotides, the CDR3 is TGTGCCAGCAGCTTAGCGTGGAAGTCGGGGACAGATACGCAGTATTTT.

The chain uses TRBV12-3 or TRBV12-4 and TRBJ1-5; D is ambiguous. The CDR3 totals 13 residues. Trimming took off 10 bases at V and 5 bases at J, with 15 bases between the two ends. CDR3 sequence: CATAAADDQPQHF. The CDR3 DNA is TGTGCCACCGCAGCGGCCGACGATCAGCCCCAGCATTTT.

This sequence joins TRBV3-1 (or the pseudogene TRBV3-2) and TRBJ1-1, with D maybe TRBD1 (5 bases). V was shortened by 3 bases and J by 10 bases, with 15 bases between the two germline ends. Germline lookup yields CDR1 LGHDT and CDR2 YNNKEL (reference sequence). CDR3 length: 13 residues. This chain's CDR3 is CASSQGKGKSAFF. The CDR3 DNA reads TGTGCCAGCAGCCAGGGGAAGGGGAAATCAGCTTTCTTT.

J is TRBJ2-7 and V is TRBV19; 8 bases are shared with TRBD1. CDR3 length: 16 residues. V lost 1 base, J lost 2 bases, and 7 bases stayed unmatched. The germline CDR1 and CDR2 sequences are LNHDA and SQIVND (reference sequence). The CDR3 here is CASSIGGPGGPYEQYF. The DNA of the CDR3 is TGTGCCAGTAGTATAGGTGGTCCAGGGGGCCCCTACGAGCAGTACTTC.

V gene TRBV28 combines with J gene TRBJ2-7, with TRBD2 as a possible D gene (6 bases). The V end lost 7 bases, the J end lost 0 bases, and 13 bases lay between the germline ends. CDR3 length: 14 residues. Per germline, CDR1 MDHEN and CDR2 SYDVKM. The CDR3 sequence is CASTGELPSYEQYF. CDR3 bases: TGTGCCAGCACGGGGGAACTCCCCTCCTACGAGCAGTACTTC.

The chain employs TRBV9 and TRBJ2-2; D gene ambiguous. The CDR3 sequence is 13 residues long. V dropped 4 bases and J dropped 4 bases, with 8 bases sitting between them. CDR1 SGDLS and CDR2 YYNGEE come from the germline V gene. CDR3 in amino acids: CASSPRSTGELFF. CDR3 nucleotide sequence: TGTGCCAGCAGCCCTAGATCCACCGGGGAGCTGTTTTTT.

The gene calls are TRBV18 and TRBJ1-3; no firm D call. Trimming took 3 bases from V and 5 from J, leaving 17 bases between them. The CDR3 is 16 residues long. Germline lookup yields CDR1 KGHSH and CDR2 LQKENI. CDR3 nucleotide sequence: TGTGCCAGCTCACCTCCTTCGGGGAAAGGGAGAAACACCATATATTTT. This encodes CASSPPSGKGRNTIYF.

This chain uses TRBV11-2 with TRBJ1-1; D may be TRBD1 (5 bases). Germline-derived CDR1 and CDR2 are SGHAT and FQNNGV. The CDR3 covers 13 residues. Trimming took off 5 bases at V and 1 base at J, with 8 bases between the two ends. DNA of the CDR3: TGTGCCAGCAGCCGTGACAGGAACACTGAAGCTTTCTTT. Its translation: CASSRDRNTEAFF.

V is TRBV20-1 and J is TRBJ2-7; 7 nucleotides match TRBD1. Germline V gene lookup returns CDR1 DFQATT and CDR2 SNEGSKA (reference sequence). This CDR3 comprises 11 residues. The ends lost 4 bases at V and 5 bases at J; junction bases unmatched: 2. CDR3 bases: TGCAGTGCTACTGACAGGGACGAGCAGTACTTC. Translating gives CSATDRDEQYF.

This clone was detected a few times. The rearrangement uses TRBV20-1 and TRBJ2-1, with a weak D call TRBD1 (5 bases). CDR1 DFQATT and CDR2 SNEGSKA come from the germline V gene (reference sequence). The CDR3 contains 11 residues. Trimming pared 4 bases from V and 8 bases from J, leaving 9 bases between. DNA of the CDR3: TGCAGTGCTATTACAGGTGATGAGCAGTTCTTC. Protein product: CSAITGDEQFF.